The present TCR beta chain was sequenced within a study of spatial heterogeneity in lung cancer. Germline V gene lookup returns CDR1 LGHNA and CDR2 YNFKEQ. The CDR3 length is 16 residues. V lost 0 bases and J 5 bases, leaving 16 bases between the germline ends. Noted time point: sample taken at primary tumor resection. This clonotype was seen many times. Its cognate antigen is unknown. From the 5' RACE reads, TCRdb called clonotypes with MiXCR, one entry per CDR3 protein. The table shows fewer than 15,000 distinct CDR3 sequences, with approximately 5.4% occurring only once. Overall study results and limits: Counts of expanded alpha and beta TCRs within tumors tracked the tumor nonsynonymous mutation count.

The rearrangement links TRBV4-2 to TRBJ1-2, with TRBD1 as a possible D gene (6 bases). The sequence was collected from a female donor with early-stage non-small cell lung cancer. The starting material was lung tumor tissue, obtained at surgery. CDR3 residues: CASSQDRPGGGYGYTF. In DNA form, the CDR3 reads TGTGCCAGCAGCCAAGATAGGCCCGGAGGGGGGTATGGCTACACCTTC.